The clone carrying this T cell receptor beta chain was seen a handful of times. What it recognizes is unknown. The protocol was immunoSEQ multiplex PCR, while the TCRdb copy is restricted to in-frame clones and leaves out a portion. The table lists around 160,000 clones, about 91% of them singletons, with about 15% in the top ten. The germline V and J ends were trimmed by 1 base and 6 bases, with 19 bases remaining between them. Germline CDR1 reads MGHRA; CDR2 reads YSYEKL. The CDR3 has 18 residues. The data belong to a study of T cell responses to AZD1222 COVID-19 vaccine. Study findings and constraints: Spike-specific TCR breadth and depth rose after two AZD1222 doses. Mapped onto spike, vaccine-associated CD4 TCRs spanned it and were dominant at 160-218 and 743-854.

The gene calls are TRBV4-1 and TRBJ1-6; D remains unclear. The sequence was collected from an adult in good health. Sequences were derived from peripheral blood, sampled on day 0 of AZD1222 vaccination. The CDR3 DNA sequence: TGCGCCAGCAGCCAAGTGGTTGCAGGTCCTTGGATTAATTCACCCCTCCACTTT. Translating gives CASSQVVAGPWINSPLHF.